This T cell receptor (beta chain) emerged from a study of control samples from healthy donors and cancer patients. Clones were read by immunoSEQ multiplex PCR, and TCRdb kept only the in-frame ones, dropping some. The sample has roughly 130,000 clones, about 95% seen once. Looked up from germline, CDR1 is MRHNA and CDR2 is SNTAGT. V was clipped by 5 bases and J by 1 base, with 11 bases between them. CDR3 size: 14 residues. The sequenced sample was blood. The chain has TRBV6-4 and TRBJ1-1, with a tentative D call TRBD1 (5 bases). This clonotype was sampled from a man aged 25 to 40 in good health. CDR3 loop: CASSSHQGNTEAFF. The CDR3 DNA reads TGTGCCAGCAGTTCCCATCAGGGGAACACTGAAGCTTTCTTT.